The text below deals with one T cell receptor (beta chain). Enrollment of patients from Seattle took place during active infection, with longitudinal follow-up. The V and J ends lost 3 bases and 5 bases respectively, with 16 bases between them. The CDR3 has 15 amino acids. The germline V gene has CDR1 KGHSH and CDR2 LQKENI. Sequencing used immunoSEQ multiplex PCR; TCRdb keeps in-frame clones, though not all of them. Here the sample spans about 270,000 clones, about 90% being singletons. The source of the sample is a study of blood T cell repertoires in COVID-19. The chain links TRBV18 to TRBJ2-5; tentatively, D is TRBD2 (5 bases). The source of this sequence is a woman between 25 and 40 years old with COVID-19, enrolled during active disease. The sequenced material came from peripheral blood. CDR3 sequence reads: CASSPIYGGGETQYF. The CDR3 DNA is TGTGCCAGCTCACCCATTTACGGAGGTGGGGAGACCCAGTACTTC.